A selection of T cell receptor beta chains follows, all from one sample in a study of blood T cell repertoires in COVID-19. TCRdb's table, derived via immunoSEQ multiplex PCR, lists solely in-frame clones and lacks some. The sample lists about 220,000 clones, almost 85% occurring once. Sequencing was performed on peripheral blood. These receptors were collected from a woman in her 70s with COVID-19, enrolled during active disease. The CDR3 runs from the conserved cysteine through the conserved F or W. The order of the fields is V gene, J gene, CDR3 protein.

TRBV12-3/TRBV12-4	TRBJ1-2	CASSLNRDGGYTF
TRBV6-5	TRBJ2-7	CASRTGADEQYF
TRBV6-5	TRBJ2-3	CASRVSRPPTDTQYF
TRBV11-3	TRBJ2-7	CASSALAVRWFEQYF
TRBV24-1	TRBJ1-2	CATSDQTTGLQGYTF
TRBV9	TRBJ1-3	CASSVGAERDTIYF
TRBV2	TRBJ1-4	CASSYGSTNEKLFF
TRBV6-5	TRBJ1-1	CASSYDKILGDRASFF
TRBV27	TRBJ2-1	CASSFRSSSSYNEQFF
TRBV10-3	TRBJ2-3	CAISGTGKGTDTQYF
TRBV2	TRBJ2-7	CASSEIRVAGVNEQYF
TRBV27	TRBJ1-5	CASSLGLPNQPQHF
TRBV7-6	TRBJ2-3	CASSFSPGQGAADTQYF
TRBV6-5	TRBJ2-2	CASLAGLPNTGELFF
TRBV7-2	TRBJ2-3	CASSPDPTRGTDTQYF
TRBV23-1	TRBJ2-5	CAYSGGQELQETQYF
TRBV4-1	TRBJ1-4	CASSKTGVANEKLFF
TRBV14	TRBJ2-2	CASSGSAEAGELFF
TRBV27	TRBJ1-2	CASSLNSQDYGYTF
TRBV6-1	TRBJ1-2	CASSEGAGVGGYTF
TRBV11-2	TRBJ1-2	CASSLDQNRHYGYTF
TRBV29-1	TRBJ1-4	CSVDLTGQNEKLFF
TRBV25-1	TRBJ1-6	CASSADRSYNSPLHF
TRBV6-6	TRBJ1-1	CASSYLESKAEAFF
TRBV19	TRBJ1-2	CASSRDTGNYGYTF
TRBV5-4	TRBJ1-1	CASRPSPSNTEAFF
TRBV6-5	TRBJ2-3	CASSYGTSGFTDTQYF
TRBV19	TRBJ2-3	CASSMVAGRDTQYF
TRBV3-1/TRBV3-2	TRBJ2-5	CASSRGTSGLETQYF
TRBV19	TRBJ1-4	CASSFKDRGNEKLFF
TRBV19	TRBJ1-1	CASSRAGEGYTEAFF
TRBV7-9	TRBJ1-2	CASSPQRGDRPLGYTF
TRBV13	TRBJ1-5	CASSSRGSNQPQHF